The 32 T cell receptor beta chains presented below share a single source sample, sequenced in a study of shared clonotypes between healthy human individuals. Sequencing used immunoSEQ multiplex PCR; TCRdb keeps in-frame clones, though not all of them. Here the sample spans 550,000 to 850,000 clones, 55% to 75% being singletons. The material sequenced was memory CD4+ T cells sorted from blood. Indicated subset: CD45RA-negative fraction. Receptors were obtained from a woman aged 30 to 39 in good health.

The chain has TRBV6-5 and TRBJ1-2; 10 bases map to TRBD1. Germline loops: CDR1 MNHEY, CDR2 SVGAGI. The CDR3 runs to 14 residues. The ends lost 10 bases at V and 7 bases at J; junction bases unmatched: 12. This CDR3 is CATTWTGGDIGYTF. CDR3 nucleotide sequence: TGTGCCACCACTTGGACAGGGGGAGACATTGGCTACACCTTC.

The genes are TRBV7-8 and TRBJ1-3, with D perhaps TRBD1 (5 bases). V was trimmed by 1 base and J by 2 bases, leaving 18 bases between them. The CDR3 has 18 residues. Germline CDR1 and CDR2: SGHVS and FQNEAQ. The DNA of the CDR3 is TGTGCCAGCAGCTTAGGTCCCCCTCCCAGGGCGACTGGAAACACCATATATTTT. The encoded protein is CASSLGPPPRATGNTIYF.

The chain couples TRBV7-8 to TRBJ1-1, with D unclear. The CDR3 extends over 14 amino acids. Germline values: CDR1 SGHVS, CDR2 FQNEAQ. V lost 1 base and J lost 4, with 10 bases in between. CDR3 nucleotides: TGTGCCAGCAGCTTAGGGGATCGGTTCACTGAAGCTTTCTTT. It encodes CASSLGDRFTEAFF.

The chain joins TRBV27 to TRBJ1-5, with 7 bases lining up with TRBD1. Germline V gene lookup returns CDR1 MNHEY and CDR2 SMNVEV (reference sequence). This CDR3 contains 13 residues. V shed 10 bases and J 3 bases; nucleotides not matched to a gene: 6. The CDR3 DNA reads as TGTGCCACTTTAGGGGGCCCCAATCAGCCCCAGCATTTT. Encoded protein: CATLGGPNQPQHF.

CDR3 protein: CASSPDSDTQYF. DNA for the CDR3: TGCGCCAGCAGCCCGGACAGTGATACGCAGTATTTT. The V gene is TRBV4-1, the J gene TRBJ2-3; D perhaps matches TRBD1 (6 bases). Trimming took 4 bases from V and 6 from J, leaving 8 bases between them. CDR1 and CDR2 (germline): MGHRA, YSYEKL. CDR3 length: 12 residues.

To note about this clone: The identical CDR3 is also encoded by other nucleotide sequences in the sample. The chain joins TRBV2 to TRBJ1-2, with a possible D match to TRBD1 (5 bases). The CDR3 is 14 residues long. Trimming took 2 bases from V and 2 from J, leaving 9 bases between them. Germline CDR1 and CDR2: SNHLY and FYNNEI. The DNA for the CDR3 is TGTGCCAGCAGTGAACGGGGCACCAACTATGGCTACACCTTC. Amino acids: CASSERGTNYGYTF.

This chain links TRBV28 with TRBJ2-7; D is uncertain. Germline V gene data show CDR1 as MDHEN and CDR2 as SYDVKM. V was cut by 6 bases and J by 12 bases, with 18 bases left in between. This CDR3 spans 12 amino acids. CDR3 amino acids: CASSSQTWVRYF. CDR3 nucleotide sequence: TGTGCCAGCAGCTCCCAGACCTGGGTACGGTACTTC.

This clone was found once. The chain combines TRBV30 with TRBJ2-1; 7 bases align to TRBD2. There are 14 residues in the CDR3. The germline gives CDR1 GTSNPN, CDR2 SVGIG (reference sequence). The V and J ends lost 2 bases and 8 bases, in that order; junction bases with no gene match: 9. CDR3 bases: TGTGCCTGGAGTACGGGAGGCGGGAGTGATGAGCAGTTCTTC. It yields the protein CAWSTGGGSDEQFF.

This clone occurred once. The chain employs TRBV6-1 and TRBJ2-7, with 8 nucleotides matching TRBD2. The V and J ends lost 8 bases and 12 bases, in that order; junction bases with no gene match: 12. The germline V gene has CDR1 MNHNS and CDR2 SASEGT. The CDR3 length is 12 residues. The DNA for the CDR3 is TGTGCCAGCGAGCAAGCTAGCGGGTCTACGTACTTC. Translating it yields CASEQASGSTYF.

This chain links TRBV7-9 with TRBJ2-7, with D possibly being TRBD1 or TRBD2 (5 bases each). The germline CDR1 and CDR2 sequences are SEHNR and FQNEAQ (reference sequence). This CDR3 is 16 amino acids long. V was shortened by 0 bases and J by 2 bases, with 14 bases between the two germline ends. CDR3 region: CASSLATGTQTYEQYF. Here the CDR3 DNA reads TGTGCCAGCAGCTTAGCGACCGGGACCCAAACCTACGAGCAGTACTTC.

The chain recombines TRBV10-3 with TRBJ2-1, with D possibly being TRBD1 (6 bases). The germline V and J ends were trimmed by 6 bases and 5 bases, with 14 bases remaining between them. The CDR3 consists of 14 residues. CDR1 is ENHRY, CDR2 SYGVKD, per germline. The DNA of the CDR3 is TGTGCCATCAGCACCGGGACAAAAAACAATGAGCAGTTCTTC. Amino acids: CAISTGTKNNEQFF.

The V gene is TRBV6-6, the J gene TRBJ2-7; 7 bases fit TRBD1. Germline V gene lookup returns CDR1 MNHNY and CDR2 SVGAGI (reference sequence). The CDR3 is 11 residues long. The trim removed 8 bases at V and 6 bases at J, leaving 4 bases unmatched. The CDR3 sequence is CASGNRGEQYF. Written as DNA, the CDR3 is TGTGCCAGCGGTAACAGGGGCGAGCAGTACTTC.

The V call is TRBV10-3, the J call TRBJ2-1; 7 bases map to TRBD1. J gave up 5 bases and V 3 bases, and 7 bases lay outside the gene matches. The CDR3 has 15 amino acids. Germline V lookup: CDR1 ENHRY, CDR2 SYGVKD. CDR3 residues: CAISDSQTGNNEQFF. CDR3 sequence (DNA): TGTGCCATCAGTGATTCCCAGACAGGGAACAATGAGCAGTTCTTC.

This clone showed up just a few times. With a much larger clone just one base away, this may be a read error. The V gene is TRBV4-2, the J gene TRBJ2-2, with D unclear. This CDR3 is built from 13 residues. V lost 0 bases, J lost 6 bases, and 5 bases lay in between. Per germline, CDR1 LGHNA and CDR2 YNFKEQ. CDR3 protein: CASSQDYAGELFF. DNA for the CDR3: TGTGCCAGCAGCCAAGACTACGCCGGGGAGCTGTTTTTT.

In its sample, this clone was seen a few times. This rearrangement joins TRBV14 to TRBJ1-2, with 9 bases identical to TRBD1. CDR3 length equals 15 residues. Germline V gives CDR1 SGHDN, CDR2 FVKESK. The ends lost 4 bases at V and 8 bases at J; junction bases unmatched: 11. The DNA of the CDR3 is TGTGCCAGCAGCCGACCCGGGACAGGGTTCGGCGGCTACACCTTC. This translates into CASSRPGTGFGGYTF.

This clone has more than one count but fewer than ten. The J gene is TRBJ2-3, the V gene TRBV7-9; TRBD2 aligns across 9 bases. With 5 bases clipped from V and 4 bases from J, the junction kept 13 bases outside the gene matches. This CDR3 contains 17 residues. Germline V gives CDR1 SEHNR, CDR2 FQNEAQ (reference sequence). The CDR3, as DNA: TGTGCCAGCAGCGGTCGTGGTAGCGGGAGTCACTCAGATACGCAGTATTTT. Protein sequence: CASSGRGSGSHSDTQYF.

This sequence joins TRBV29-1 and TRBJ2-5; TRBD1 matches 7 bases. The junction had 8 bases not matched to a gene; V was cut back by 6 bases and J by 7 bases. Germline V CDR1 and CDR2: SQVTM, ANQGSEA. The CDR3 covers 12 residues. CDR3 nucleotides: TGCAGCGTATCGACAGGGTCGGGGACCCAGTACTTC. Encoded protein: CSVSTGSGTQYF.

V and J are TRBV9 and TRBJ1-2, with unresolved D. Germline V lookup: CDR1 SGDLS, CDR2 YYNGEE. V was cut by 0 bases and J by 1 base, with 7 bases left in between. The CDR3 spans 14 residues. As DNA, the CDR3 is TGTGCCAGCAGCGTAGTGGGAGTTAACTATGGCTACACCTTC. This translates into CASSVVGVNYGYTF.

This clone was counted at least ten times. Other DNA sequences in this specimen translate into the identical CDR3. The chain uses TRBV6-6 and TRBJ1-5; D is undetermined. This CDR3 has 12 residues. V dropped 2 bases and J dropped 3 bases, with 2 bases sitting between them. Germline V CDR1 and CDR2: MNHNY, SVGAGI (reference sequence). CDR3 nucleotide sequence: TGTGCCAGCAGTTACGACAATCAGCCCCAGCATTTT. Residues: CASSYDNQPQHF.

The chain's CDR3 is CAWSAQKETQYF. CDR3 coding DNA: TGTGCCTGGAGTGCGCAGAAAGAGACCCAGTACTTC. The chain is built from TRBV30 and TRBJ2-5, with D uncertain. The CDR3 is 12 amino acids. The V and J ends lost 1 base and 3 bases respectively, with 6 bases between them. CDR1 and CDR2 (germline): GTSNPN, SVGIG (reference sequence).

The chain recombines TRBV4-1 with TRBJ2-1, with 7 bases aligning to TRBD2. After removal of 1 base from V and 2 bases from J, the junction contained 5 bases not matched to a gene. Germline CDR1 reads MGHRA; CDR2 reads YSYEKL. There are 16 residues in the CDR3. CDR3 protein: CASSQGAGEAYNEQFF. In nucleotides, the CDR3 is TGCGCCAGCAGCCAAGGTGCGGGGGAGGCCTACAATGAGCAGTTCTTC.

The chain has TRBV11-1 and TRBJ2-1, with a weak D call TRBD1 (6 bases). Trimming removed 11 bases from V and 0 bases from J, with 14 bases in between. This CDR3 comprises 14 residues. Per germline, CDR1 SGHAT and CDR2 FQDESV (reference sequence). The CDR3 region is CASTDRSSYNEQFF. DNA of the CDR3: TGTGCCTCCACTGACAGGAGCTCCTACAATGAGCAGTTCTTC. Full variable domain (rest looked up from reference TRBV11-1 and TRBJ2-1): EAEVAQSPRYKITEKSQAVAFWCDPISGHATLYWYRQILGQGPELLVQFQDESVVDDSQLPKDRFSAERLKGVDSTLKIQPAELGDSAMYLCASTDRSSYNEQFFGPGTRLTVL.

The chain joins TRBV13 to TRBJ2-7, with 9 nucleotides matching TRBD1. V was clipped by 2 bases and J by 5 bases; unmatched bases: 7. From germline, CDR1 is PRHDT and CDR2 FYEKMQ (reference sequence). CDR3 size: 15 residues. The CDR3 coding sequence is TGTGCCAGCAGCTTAATTGGGACAGGGCGCCACGAGCAGTACTTC. Amino acids: CASSLIGTGRHEQYF.

This clone has just one count. The chain links TRBV6-6 to TRBJ2-1, with TRBD2 identical over 11 bases. V shed 7 bases, J shed 10 bases, and the junction held 6 bases outside the gene matches. CDR1 and CDR2 from the germline V gene are MNHNY and SVGAGI (reference sequence). The CDR3 length is 13 residues. The CDR3 here is CASTVAGGNEQFF. In DNA, the CDR3 is TGTGCCAGCACGGTAGCGGGAGGGAACGAGCAGTTCTTC.

The genes are TRBV14 and TRBJ2-5; 9 bases align to TRBD1. J was trimmed by 7 bases and V by 4 bases; bases with no gene match: 4. The CDR3 spans 13 residues. Germline V gene sequence: CDR1 SGHDN, CDR2 FVKESK. The CDR3 protein is CASSPGQGWTQYF. In nucleotides, the CDR3 is TGTGCCAGCAGCCCCGGACAGGGGTGGACCCAGTACTTC.

The chain uses TRBV5-1 and TRBJ2-5; D is unresolved. The germline gives CDR1 SGHRS, CDR2 YFSETQ. The CDR3 is 11 residues long. Trimming cost V 5 bases and J 3 bases, with 5 bases left between them. As DNA, the CDR3 is TGCGCCAGCAGTAAGGAAGAGACCCAGTACTTC. This translates into CASSKEETQYF.

The chain has TRBV29-1 and TRBJ1-5; D is undetermined. V shed 4 bases and J shed 1 base, with 8 bases lying between them. This CDR3 contains 13 residues. Germline V CDR1 and CDR2: SQVTM, ANQGSEA. The CDR3, as DNA: TGCAGCGTTGCCCGGGGAAGCAATCAGCCCCAGCATTTT. It yields the protein CSVARGSNQPQHF.

The CDR3 nucleotides are TGTGCCAGCAGGCAGGGATCGAACACCGGGGAGCTGTTTTTT. It is translated as CASRQGSNTGELFF. This rearrangement joins TRBV6-5 to TRBJ2-2; perhaps TRBD1 as D (5 bases). Germline lookup yields CDR1 MNHEY and CDR2 SVGAGI. The CDR3 sequence is 14 residues long. The ends were cut back, 6 bases at V and 0 bases at J, with 8 bases in the middle.

This chain uses TRBV9 with TRBJ2-6; D gene unclear. Per germline, CDR1 SGDLS and CDR2 YYNGEE. CDR3 size: 15 residues. Trimming removed 3 bases at V and 0 bases at J, with 7 bases between. CDR3 in amino acids: CASSGINSGANVLTF. In nucleotides, the CDR3 is TGTGCCAGCAGCGGGATCAACTCTGGGGCCAACGTCCTGACTTTC.

This clone appeared a few times. The genes are TRBV5-1 and TRBJ1-2; D gene ambiguous. The V end was cut by 0 bases, the J end by 3 bases, with 6 bases between. Germline CDR1 and CDR2: SGHRS and YFSETQ. The CDR3 totals 13 residues. The CDR3 nucleotides read TGCGCCAGCAGCTTGGTGAGGGACTATGGCTACACCTTC. This gives the protein CASSLVRDYGYTF. The variable domain in full, completed from reference TRBV5-1 and TRBJ1-2, reads KAGVTQTPRYLIKTRGQQVTLSCSPISGHRSVSWYQQTPGQGLQFLFEYFSETQRNKGNFPGRFSGRQFSNSRSEMNVSTLELGDSALYLCASSLVRDYGYTFGSGTRLTVV.

The chain uses TRBV7-2 and TRBJ2-5; TRBD1 or TRBD2 may be the D gene (6 bases each). Germline CDR1 and CDR2: SGHTA and FQGNSA. This CDR3 contains 17 residues. Trimming took 1 base from V and 2 from J, leaving 17 bases between them. The CDR3 sequence is CASSLGGGRGRQETQYF. The CDR3 DNA follows: TGTGCCAGCAGCTTAGGAGGGGGGCGAGGGAGGCAAGAGACCCAGTACTTC.

The rearrangement joins TRBV6-5 to TRBJ2-7, with 8 bases matching TRBD1. Germline assignment: CDR1 MNHEY and CDR2 SVGAGI. The CDR3 is 12 residues long. V gave up 10 bases and J gave up 5 bases; unmatched junction bases: 7. The CDR3 spells CATRDRLDEQYF. For the CDR3, the DNA is TGTGCCACCCGGGACAGGCTCGACGAGCAGTACTTC.